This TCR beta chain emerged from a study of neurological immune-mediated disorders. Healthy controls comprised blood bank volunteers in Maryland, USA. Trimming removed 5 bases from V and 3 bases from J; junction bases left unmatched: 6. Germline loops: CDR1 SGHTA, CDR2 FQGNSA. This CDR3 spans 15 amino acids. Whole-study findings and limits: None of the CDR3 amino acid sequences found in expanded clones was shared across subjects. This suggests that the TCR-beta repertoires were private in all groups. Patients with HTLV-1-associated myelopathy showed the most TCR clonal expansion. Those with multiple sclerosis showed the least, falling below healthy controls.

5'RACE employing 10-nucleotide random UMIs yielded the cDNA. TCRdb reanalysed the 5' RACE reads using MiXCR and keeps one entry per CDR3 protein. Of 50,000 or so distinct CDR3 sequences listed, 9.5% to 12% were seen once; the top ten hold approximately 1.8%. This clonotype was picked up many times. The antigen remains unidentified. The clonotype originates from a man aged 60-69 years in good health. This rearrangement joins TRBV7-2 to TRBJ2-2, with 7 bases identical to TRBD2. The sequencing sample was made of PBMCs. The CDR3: CASSPSRGDTGELFF. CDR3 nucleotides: TGTGCCAGCAGCCCCTCCCGGGGGGACACCGGGGAGCTGTTTTTT.